The 4 T cell receptor beta chains listed next were all sequenced from one sample in a study of T cells after yellow fever vaccination. TCRdb reprocessed the 5' RACE reads via MiXCR and lists one record per CDR3 protein. The sample carries around 530,000 distinct CDR3 sequences, around 16% recorded once. Sample: PBMCs, taken 5 days after the first yellow fever vaccination. The receptor set was obtained from a man between 18 and 29 years old who received the YFV17D yellow fever vaccine.

The chain combines TRBV12-3 or TRBV12-4 with TRBJ2-1; D gene unclear. With 7 bases removed from V and 8 bases from J, the gap between germline ends came to 12 bases. The CDR3 has 12 amino acids. The CDR3 DNA reads TGTGCCAGCAAGCTGAGGTGGGATGAGCAGTTCTTC. It codes for CASKLRWDEQFF.

V gene TRBV20-1 combines with J gene TRBJ1-1; D is unresolved. V was cut by 1 base and J by 5 bases, with 14 bases left in between. The CDR3 runs to 14 residues. Looked up from germline, CDR1 is DFQATT and CDR2 is SNEGSKA (reference sequence). CDR3 coding DNA: TGCAGTGCTAGAGTTCCGGGGAGAATGACTGAAGCTTTCTTT. As protein: CSARVPGRMTEAFF.

The chain combines TRBV5-1 with TRBJ1-1; perhaps TRBD1 as D (6 bases). The CDR3 has 14 amino acids. From germline, CDR1 is SGHRS and CDR2 YFSETQ. Between the trimmed V and J ends, which lost 5 bases and 0 bases, there was a span of 11 bases. Written as DNA, the CDR3 is TGCGCCAGCAGAATACAGGGTTTGAACACTGAAGCTTTCTTT. Its translation: CASRIQGLNTEAFF.

The rearrangement links TRBV6-1 to TRBJ2-1, with no clear D. Germline-derived CDR1 and CDR2 are MNHNS and SASEGT. Trimming took off 5 bases at V and 4 bases at J, with 12 bases between the two ends. This CDR3 is built from 14 residues. CDR3 residues: CASSSLRAYNEQFF. DNA for the CDR3: TGTGCCAGCAGTAGTTTAAGGGCTTACAATGAGCAGTTCTTC.